The sequence of this T cell receptor beta chain was determined in a study of shared clonotypes between healthy human individuals (dated by TCRdb to about 2020). Describing the broader study: Two women and a few men aged 18 to 49 years were included in the cohort. For each donor, CD4 naive and CD4 memory were each run on three plates, CD8 naive on two plates, and CD8 memory on one plate. To estimate repertoire size and how much clonotypes are shared between individuals, the study performed deep sequencing of blood TCR repertoires from 4 to 6 healthy adults. Libraries were prepared and TCR repertoires were sequenced by different laboratories using diverse techniques, in order to increase sequencing depth and limit assay-specific biases. Between about 0.85 and 10 billion PBMCs per donor were obtained by leukapheresis. What the authors observed across the whole study: Sampling was restricted to blood, and TCR repertoires in tissues likely differ from the TCR repertoires found in blood. Compared with non-shared clonotypes, clonotypes shared by all four sorted-subset donors had higher generation probabilities. Pairwise subsampling led to the expectation that sequencing depth would affect the degree of clonotype sharing among donors. Roughly 5.2% of naive CD4, 3.5% of naive CD8, 2.3% of memory CD4, and around 0.4% of memory CD8 clonotypes were shared across several donors. The genetic and exposure-history diversity represented was limited by the small number of donors. Even with the large sequencing depth, rarefaction of the sorted-subset datasets indicated that sequencing was incomplete. Larger estimated clonotype richness was generally found for naive subsets than for memory subsets.

V trim: 6 bases; J trim: 3 bases; unmatched bases: 4. Counted from cysteine to phenylalanine, this CDR3 has 15 amino acids. Solely the CDR3 DNA is kept, with 45 bases framed from the first base. As encoded in the germline V gene, CDR1 is SGHTA while CDR2 is FQGNSA. TCR CDR3 regions were amplified from genomic DNA by multiplex PCR using the deep immunoSEQ assay. Extracted genomic DNA from each cell subset was distributed evenly across all wells of several immunoSEQ 96-well plates, and each plate was treated as a replicate. For sorted subsets, roughly 0.2 ug genomic DNA, equal to 30,000 to 35,000 T cell genomes, was loaded into each replicate PCR. The purified libraries were quantified using a Qubit 3.0 fluorometer, sized with a Bioanalyzer 2100, and then quantified again using the KAPA Library Quantification kit. Every immunoSEQ 96-well plate was sequenced on a dedicated single-read 150-cycle Illumina NextSeq 550 flow cell. The authors processed their data as follows. Because the immunoSEQ output included only junctional sequences and no quality scores, the filtering could not be the same as the filtering used for full-length reads. Sequences were annotated with PyIR, a Python wrapper for IgBLAST v1.9, and V/J genes and CDR3 were assigned using IMGT germline references. Reads were removed for weak V/J assignments (E-value above 1e-6), missing CDR3, stop codons, out-of-frame junctions, or ambiguous translated residues. A V3J clonotype was defined by an identical inferred V gene, J gene, and CDR3 amino acid sequence. To compute the percentage overlap between repertoires, the number of shared unique clonotypes was divided by the size of the smaller repertoire. RTK rarefaction, the Chao1 estimator, and Recon v2.1 estimates of unobserved clonotypes were used to assess repertoire richness. For all TCRbeta clonotypes obtained by the gDNA method from four donors, generation probabilities were computed with OLGA. In its TCRdb copy, this immuneACCESS table keeps in-frame sequences only and misses some clones. Where compared with another copy, unresolved V genes explain less than half of these, and the others have no known cause. V, J and clone size are taken as reported in that table, and D and trimming were inferred from the DNA itself. In all, the sample holds 950,000 to 1,100,000 clones, and roughly 80% of those were seen once. Approximately 1.5% of the sample is held by the ten biggest clonotypes.

As to this clone: Its antigen target is currently unknown. No clone much larger than this one lies a single base away; base qualities are absent.

Healthy HIV-negative adults with no recently reported acute infections or vaccinations were included as donors. Only Caucasian adults living in Nashville, Tennessee, USA were represented among the donors. Magnetic negative selection was used to enrich CD4+ T cells, after which naive cells were positively selected on CD45RA and the negative fraction became the memory subset. Blood was collected by leukapheresis, and PBMCs were isolated by Ficoll-Histopaque density gradient centrifugation and then cryopreserved in liquid nitrogen vapor phase. Analytical flow cytometry was used to check the purity and quantity of every magnetically sorted T cell population. Genomic DNA was isolated from every sorted fraction and measured by UV absorbance on a Nanodrop 2000c.

This chain is built from TRBV7-2 and TRBJ2-1, with TRBD2 identical over 11 junction bases. The receptor was derived from a man aged 18-30 years in good health. The sequenced sample was memory CD4+ T cells sorted from blood. The sample's cell subset or site label, in plain terms: CD45RA-negative fraction. This receptor has the CDR3 CASRPTSGGYNEQFF. The nucleotide sequence is TGTGCCAGCAGACCTACTAGCGGGGGCTACAATGAGCAGTTCTTC.